This TCR beta chain stems from a study of cytomegalovirus exposure and HLA in healthy donors. This clone is a singleton in its sample. Antigen specificity is unknown. The CDR3 covers 14 residues. Trimming cost V 3 bases and J 0 bases, with 9 bases left between them. Germline CDR1 and CDR2: SGDLS and YYNGEE. Study findings and constraints: Accounts indicate the classifier identified cytomegalovirus status with strong specificity and sensitivity.

The repertoire was sequenced with immunoSEQ multiplex PCR; TCRdb's copy has only in-frame clones and lacks some. The sample shows 200,000 to 300,000 clones, about 92% of them seen only once. This chain connects TRBV9 to TRBJ2-5; no definite D call. The source is a young woman in good health and CMV-seronegative. Sequencing was performed on PBMCs. CDR3 nucleotide sequence: TGTGCCAGCAGCGCAGACGGAAACCAAGAGACCCAGTACTTC. This encodes CASSADGNQETQYF.